The rows below give T cell receptor beta chains drawn from one sample of a study of vaccination and CD4 T cells after COVID-19. TCRdb reanalysed the PCR reads using MiXCR and keeps one entry per CDR3 protein. The sample consists of tens of thousands of distinct CDR3 sequences, 50% to 65% of them appearing once. Their specific antigens are unknown. Sequencing was done on a sample of CD4+ T cells from blood, cultured in vitro. These receptors came from a human donor who had recovered from COVID-19. Each CDR3 is given with its conserved first and last residue. The D gene is left open where the match is weak. A row's size may be missing; if present it is once, few, many or a size class.

TRBD1	TRBV20-1	17	TRBJ1-4	.	CSARMGQDPATNEKLFF	TGCAGTGCTAGAATGGGACAGGACCCTGCAACTAATGAAAAACTGTTTTTT
TRBD2	TRBV6-2/TRBV6-3	17	TRBJ2-3	.	CASRRLAGGPWADTQYF	TGTGCCAGCAGACGACTAGCGGGGGGCCCTTGGGCAGATACGCAGTATTTT
TRBD1	TRBV30	13	TRBJ2-5	once	CAYGQGIVETQYF	TGTGCCTACGGACAGGGGATTGTTGAGACCCAGTACTTC
TRBD1	TRBV19	14	TRBJ2-3	.	CASSIGQGSGTQYF	TGTGCCAGTAGTATTGGACAGGGTTCTGGTACGCAGTATTTT
.	TRBV11-2	15	TRBJ2-7	few	CASSLPSGGPYEQYF	TGTGCCAGCAGCTTGCCGTCCGGAGGTCCCTACGAGCAGTACTTC
.	TRBV4-1	13	TRBJ2-7	.	CASSQGISYEQYF	TGCGCCAGCAGCCAAGGGATCTCCTACGAGCAGTACTTC
.	TRBV28	14	TRBJ1-1	once	CASSFSGVVTEAFF	TGTGCCAGCAGTTTCTCGGGGGTTGTTACTGAAGCTTTCTTT
TRBD1	TRBV27	13	TRBJ1-2	.	CASRVDREDGYTF	TGTGCCAGCAGAGTGGACAGGGAAGATGGCTACACCTTC
.	TRBV21-1	16	TRBJ1-1	.	CASSKVGDRGNTEAFF	TGTGCCAGCAGCAAAGTAGGTGATAGGGGAAACACTGAAGCTTTCTTT
.	TRBV6-5	13	TRBJ1-3	.	CASSSRNRDTIYF	TGTGCCAGCAGTTCGAGGAACAGGGACACCATATATTTT
.	TRBV3-1	12	TRBJ2-1	.	CASSQGGGRQFF	TGTGCCAGCAGCCAAGGTGGGGGACGACAGTTCTTC
.	TRBV6-1	12	TRBJ1-2	.	CASSERGDGYTF	TGTGCCAGCAGTGAACGAGGGGACGGCTACACCTTC
TRBD1	TRBV6-1	14	TRBJ1-4	.	CASRLGTGNEKLFF	TGTGCCAGCAGGTTGGGGACAGGTAATGAAAAACTGTTTTTT
TRBD1	TRBV18	13	TRBJ2-7	.	CASSLDRGDEQYF	TGTGCCAGCTCTCTAGACAGGGGGGACGAGCAGTACTTC
.	TRBV6-5	18	TRBJ1-6	.	CASSYSSWPSSYNSPLHF	TGTGCCAGCAGTTACTCGAGTTGGCCGAGCTCCTATAATTCACCCCTCCACTTT
.	TRBV20-1	13	TRBJ1-1	.	CSASGGGYTEAFF	TGCAGTGCCTCCGGCGGGGGGTATACTGAAGCTTTCTTT
.	TRBV12-3/TRBV12-4	17	TRBJ2-4	once	CASSSDRAAGPKNIQYF	TGTGCCAGCAGTTCGGACCGGGCGGCCGGGCCCAAAAACATTCAGTACTTC
.	TRBV20-1	16	TRBJ1-1	.	CSARDMGGGWDTEAFF	TGCAGTGCTAGAGATATGGGGGGGGGATGGGACACTGAAGCTTTCTTT
.	TRBV3-1	14	TRBJ2-7	.	CASSQGFNTYEQYF	TGTGCCAGCAGCCAAGGGTTCAATACCTACGAGCAGTACTTC
.	TRBV24-1	14	TRBJ1-2	.	CATSDPGQIEGYTF	TGTGCCACCAGTGATCCCGGACAGATCGAAGGCTACACCTTC
.	TRBV28	14	TRBJ2-2	once	CASSSDYKTGELFF	TGTGCCAGCAGTTCCGATTATAAGACCGGGGAGCTGTTTTTT
.	TRBV27	15	TRBJ2-1	.	CASSLKVGSYNEQFF	TGTGCCAGCAGTTTGAAGGTGGGATCCTACAATGAGCAGTTCTTC
.	TRBV10-3	15	TRBJ1-6	.	CAISPWTEGNSPLHF	TGTGCCATCTCTCCCTGGACAGAGGGGAATTCACCCCTCCACTTT
TRBD1	TRBV28	15	TRBJ1-4	.	CASSKLGQAVEKLFF	TGTGCCAGCAGTAAACTGGGACAGGCGGTTGAAAAACTGTTTTTT
TRBD2	TRBV12-3/TRBV12-4	17	TRBJ2-1	once	CASSLEGETSGINEQFF	TGTGCCAGCAGTTTAGAGGGTGAGACTAGCGGGATTAATGAGCAGTTCTTC
.	TRBV11-2	12	TRBJ1-2	.	CASSLEGNGYTF	TGTGCCAGCAGCTTAGAGGGTAACGGCTACACCTTC
TRBD1	TRBV4-1	16	TRBJ2-2	.	CASSQPGTGDTGELFF	TGCGCCAGCAGCCAACCCGGGACAGGGGACACCGGGGAGCTGTTTTTT
TRBD1	TRBV20-1	14	TRBJ2-5	.	CSARRDRVKETQYF	TGCAGTGCTAGACGAGACAGGGTAAAAGAGACCCAGTACTTC
.	TRBV20-1	14	TRBJ1-5	.	CSAKDRATYQPQHF	TGCAGTGCTAAGGACCGCGCCACCTATCAGCCCCAGCATTTT
.	TRBV25-1	16	TRBJ1-6	.	CASSEYVGGDDSPLHF	TGTGCCAGCAGTGAATATGTAGGGGGGGATGATTCACCCCTCCACTTT